This TCR beta chain was captured in a study of blood T cell repertoires in COVID-19. Study in general: The study drew acute and convalescent COVID-19 samples from the United States, Italy and Spain. PBMCs, B-cell-depleted T cells, or T cells provided the cDNA or gDNA that made up the material.

Source study methods: Nucleated cell number was recorded as an estimate derived from reference gene primer amplification. The data were produced by immunoSEQ multiplex PCR, yet TCRdb's version contains in-frame clones alone and is incomplete. V, J and clone size derive from that table, while D and trimming were established from the DNA sequence. The profile shows around 120,000 clones, around 85% of them singletons. Germline trimming cut 0 bases from V and 10 bases from J; bases unmatched to any gene: 9. This CDR3 has 16 amino acids. Looked up from germline, CDR1 is SGHAT and CDR2 is FQNNGV. This rearrangement joins TRBV11-2 to TRBJ2-1, with 10 bases matching TRBD2. The receptor was isolated from a man between 65 and 80 years old with active or convalescent COVID-19. The sequenced sample was peripheral blood. This CDR3 reads CASSLDLLAGAREQFF. CDR3 bases: TGTGCCAGCAGCTTAGATCTCCTAGCGGGGGCACGGGAGCAGTTCTTC.